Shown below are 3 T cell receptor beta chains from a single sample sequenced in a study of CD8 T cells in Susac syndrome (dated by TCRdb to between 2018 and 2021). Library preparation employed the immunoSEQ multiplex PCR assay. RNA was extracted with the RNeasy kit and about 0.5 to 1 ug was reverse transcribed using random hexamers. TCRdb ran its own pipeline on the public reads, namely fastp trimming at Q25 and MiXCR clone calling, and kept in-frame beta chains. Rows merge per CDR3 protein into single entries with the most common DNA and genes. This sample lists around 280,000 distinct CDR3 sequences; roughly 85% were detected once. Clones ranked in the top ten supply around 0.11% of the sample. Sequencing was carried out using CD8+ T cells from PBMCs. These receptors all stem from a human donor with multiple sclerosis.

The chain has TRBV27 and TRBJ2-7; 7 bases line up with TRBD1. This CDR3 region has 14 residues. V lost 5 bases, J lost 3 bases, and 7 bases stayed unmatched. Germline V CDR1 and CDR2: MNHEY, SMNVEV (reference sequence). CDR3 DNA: TGTGCCAGCAGTCCCAGACAGGGTCACTACGAGCAGTACTTC. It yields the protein CASSPRQGHYEQYF.

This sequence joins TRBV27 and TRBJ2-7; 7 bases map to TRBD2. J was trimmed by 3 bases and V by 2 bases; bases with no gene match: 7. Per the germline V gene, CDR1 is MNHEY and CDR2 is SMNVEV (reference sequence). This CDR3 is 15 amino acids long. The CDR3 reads CASSLTPSGYYEQYF. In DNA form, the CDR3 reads TGTGCCAGCAGTTTAACCCCTAGCGGTTACTACGAGCAGTACTTC.

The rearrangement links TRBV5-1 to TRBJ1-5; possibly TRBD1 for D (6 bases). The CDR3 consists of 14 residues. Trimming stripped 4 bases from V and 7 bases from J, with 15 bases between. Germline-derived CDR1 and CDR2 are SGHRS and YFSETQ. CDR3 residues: CASSPDRSGQPQHF. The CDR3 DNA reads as TGCGCCAGCAGCCCCGACAGGAGTGGGCAGCCCCAGCATTTT.